The entry below gives a single T cell receptor beta chain sequence along with its context. Its target is unknown. The sample is drawn from a study of OX40 agonist ivuxolimab in advanced cancers. Findings and caveats of the study: CD8+ T cells averaged more expanded clones than CD4+. It was not determined which antigens were specifically recognized by the peripheral T cells that had undergone clonal expansion.

Assay used: immunoSEQ multiplex PCR; TCRdb lists only in-frame clones, some missing. The sample shows around 53,000 clones, roughly 84% of them seen only once. This clonotype was sampled from an adult with an advanced solid tumor such as melanoma, head and neck, liver or kidney cancer. This material consisted of CD4+ or CD8+ T cells sorted from blood, taken in a trial of the OX40 agonist ivuxolimab.

The CDR3 loop reads CASSPRPIGNGELFF. CDR3 coding DNA: TGTGCCAGCAGTCCCCGACCGATTGGCAACGGGGAGCTGTTTTTT. The rearrangement joins TRBV6-5 to TRBJ2-2, with D uncertain. The CDR3 spans 15 residues. Trimming left V 5 bases short and J 7 bases short, with 17 bases between. Per germline, CDR1 MNHEY and CDR2 SVGAGI.